A selection of T cell receptor beta chains follows, all from one sample in a study of T cell responses to AZD1222 COVID-19 vaccine. The table came from immunoSEQ multiplex PCR; TCRdb's copy has only in-frame clones and leaves some out. The sample records roughly 150,000 clones, about 85% being singletons. Source: peripheral blood, taken after recovery from COVID-19. The source of these receptors is an adult who had recovered from COVID-19. CDR3s include the opening cysteine and the closing phenylalanine or tryptophan. D genes are given only for firm matches. Size values are once, few and many counts, or a class for expanded clones, and some rows have none.

clone_size	v_call	j_call	d_call	cdr3_aa	cdr3_nt
.	TRBV3-1/TRBV3-2	TRBJ2-2	.	CASSQTSIGELFF	TGTGCCAGCAGCCAAACTAGTATCGGGGAGCTGTTTTTT
once	TRBV28	TRBJ1-2	TRBD1	CASSPFGTEANYGYTF	TGTGCCAGCAGCCCCTTCGGGACAGAAGCTAACTATGGCTACACCTTC
.	TRBV2	TRBJ1-5	TRBD1	CASSERQGDQPQHF	TGTGCCAGCAGTGAACGGCAGGGGGATCAGCCCCAGCATTTT
.	TRBV6-2/TRBV6-3	TRBJ2-5	.	CASSYRGRPNQETQYF	TGTGCCAGCAGTTATAGGGGCCGCCCTAATCAAGAGACCCAGTACTTC
.	TRBV13	TRBJ2-3	.	CASSPGGGYTDTQYF	TGTGCCAGCAGCCCCGGAGGGGGATACACAGATACGCAGTATTTT
.	TRBV7-9	TRBJ2-3	.	CASSPPGSTTDTQYF	TGTGCCAGCAGCCCCCCAGGGTCAACCACAGATACGCAGTATTTT
.	TRBV28	TRBJ2-7	.	CASSRPRLGSYEQYF	TGTGCCAGCAGTCGTCCCCGCTTGGGGTCCTACGAGCAGTACTTC
.	TRBV29-1	TRBJ2-1	.	CSVAPSSYNEQFF	TGCAGCGTTGCTCCGAGCTCCTACAATGAGCAGTTCTTC
.	TRBV9	TRBJ1-1	.	CASSVEVNTEAFF	TGTGCCAGCAGCGTAGAGGTGAACACTGAAGCTTTCTTT
.	TRBV2	TRBJ1-3	.	CASSGAGNPSGNTIYF	TGTGCCAGCAGTGGGGCGGGGAATCCCTCTGGAAACACCATATATTTT
.	TRBV5-1	TRBJ2-7	.	CASSFRPLSDEQYF	TGCGCCAGCAGCTTTCGGCCCTTAAGCGACGAGCAGTACTTC
.	TRBV14	TRBJ1-2	TRBD1	CASSLGTGYGYTF	TGTGCCAGCAGCCTCGGGACAGGCTATGGCTACACCTTC
.	TRBV13	TRBJ2-5	.	CASSLVREETQYF	TGTGCCAGCAGCTTAGTAAGGGAAGAGACCCAGTACTTC
.	TRBV3-1/TRBV3-2	TRBJ2-7	TRBD2	CASSRYRGTTGLAGGRNEQYF	TGTGCCAGCAGCCGCTATCGGGGCACCACTGGACTAGCGGGAGGGCGAAACGAGCAGTACTTC
.	TRBV5-4	TRBJ2-3	.	CASSLSGPGSDTQYF	TGTGCCAGCAGCTTGAGCGGCCCCGGGTCAGATACGCAGTATTTT
once	TRBV7-9	TRBJ1-1	TRBD1	CASSEGDRGHTEAFF	TGTGCCAGCAGCGAGGGGGACAGGGGTCACACTGAAGCTTTCTTT
once	TRBV12-3/TRBV12-4	TRBJ2-1	.	CASGISNGEQFF	TGTGCCAGCGGCATCTCAAACGGTGAGCAGTTCTTC
.	TRBV19	TRBJ1-1	.	CASSISHQNTEAFF	TGTGCCAGTAGTATCAGCCATCAGAACACTGAAGCTTTCTTT
few	TRBV4-1	TRBJ1-2	.	CASSQVGRGGDGYTF	TGCGCCAGCAGCCAAGTAGGCAGGGGAGGGGATGGCTACACCTTC
.	TRBV3-1/TRBV3-2	TRBJ2-7	.	CASSPPGRALPFEQYF	TGTGCCAGCAGTCCCCCCGGCCGGGCCCTACCTTTCGAGCAGTACTTC
.	TRBV5-1	TRBJ2-7	.	CASARDSYEQYF	TGCGCCAGCGCCAGGGATTCCTACGAGCAGTACTTC
.	TRBV2	TRBJ2-3	.	CASSDDRNTQYF	TGTGCCAGCAGTGACGACAGGAATACGCAGTATTTT
.	TRBV5-6	TRBJ1-6	.	CASSLAGAYNSPLHF	TGTGCCAGCAGCTTGGCAGGGGCGTATAATTCACCCCTCCACTTT
.	TRBV12-3/TRBV12-4	TRBJ2-1	.	CASSPTANEQFF	TGTGCCAGCAGCCCGACGGCCAATGAGCAGTTCTTC
.	TRBV5-1	TRBJ2-1	TRBD2	CASSLLAGDSYNEQFF	TGCGCCAGCAGCTTACTAGCGGGGGACTCCTACAATGAGCAGTTCTTC
.	TRBV7-9	TRBJ2-7	TRBD1	CASSSGQVHYEQYF	TGTGCCAGCAGCTCGGGACAGGTCCACTACGAGCAGTACTTC
.	TRBV14	TRBJ1-1	.	CASSQRSAVSTEAFF	TGTGCCAGCAGCCAAAGATCGGCAGTATCCACTGAAGCTTTCTTT
.	TRBV18	TRBJ2-5	TRBD2	CASSPRLTSGETQYF	TGTGCCAGCTCACCCCGCCTGACTAGCGGGGAGACCCAGTACTTC
.	TRBV4-1	TRBJ2-7	.	CASSTAGYEPDEQYF	TGCGCCAGCAGCACCGCAGGTTACGAGCCGGACGAGCAGTACTTC
.	TRBV10-3	TRBJ1-2	.	CAISEGPFIFYGYTF	TGTGCCATCAGTGAGGGGCCCTTCATCTTCTATGGCTACACCTTC
.	TRBV5-1	TRBJ1-1	.	CASSLQGNTEAFF	TGCGCCAGCAGCTTACAGGGTAACACTGAAGCTTTCTTT
.	TRBV5-1	TRBJ2-3	TRBD2	CASSHGLAIDTDTQYF	TGCGCCAGCAGCCACGGACTAGCGATAGACACAGATACGCAGTATTTT